This TCR beta chain comes out of a study of T-cell memory formation after mild COVID-19. For the study at large: TCR clusters showed largely donor specificity.

The CDR3 totals 15 residues. V shed 1 base and J shed 5 bases, with 12 bases lying between them. CDR1 and CDR2 (germline): KGHSH, LQKENI. 5'RACE with constant-segment primers yielded barcoded, UMI-tagged TCR alpha and TCR beta cDNA libraries. Via MiXCR, TCRdb re-called the 5' RACE reads, giving one row per CDR3 protein. The sample holds roughly 260,000 distinct CDR3 sequences, around 15% seen once. The chain links TRBV18 to TRBJ1-5, with D possibly matching TRBD1 (5 bases). What was sequenced was PBMCs or a T cell subset sorted from them (not recorded which). The source of this sequence is a man between 18 and 29 years old who had mild COVID-19 (a few samples of this study predate the infection). Cell type and time point are not known. The CDR3 region is CASSPRGTADQPQHF. DNA of the CDR3: TGTGCCAGCTCACCACGGGGGACGGCTGATCAGCCCCAGCATTTT.